The 5 T cell receptor beta chains in this list originate from one sample, sequenced in a study of identical twins. Via MiXCR, TCRdb re-called the 5' RACE reads, giving one row per CDR3 protein. The table records about 340,000 distinct CDR3 sequences, roughly 9% of them present only once. The sequenced material came from naive T cells sorted from blood. These receptors originate from a woman between 45 and 65 years old in good health.

The chain has TRBV19 and TRBJ2-2, with D perhaps matching TRBD2 (6 bases). The V and J ends lost 6 bases and 9 bases respectively, with 14 bases between them. This CDR3 has 13 residues. Germline CDR1 LNHDA, CDR2 SQIVND (reference sequence). The CDR3 region is CASSQEGYWELFF. CDR3 DNA: TGTGCCAGTAGCCAGGAGGGCTACTGGGAGCTGTTTTTT.

The rearrangement uses TRBV4-1 and TRBJ2-7; unclear D gene. CDR1 and CDR2 from the germline V gene are MGHRA and YSYEKL. The CDR3 runs to 14 residues. Trimming shortened V by 1 base and J by 0 bases, and 7 bases separated the two germline ends. CDR3 sequence (DNA): TGCGCCAGCAGCCAAGGCCGTAACTCCTACGAGCAGTACTTC. This gives the protein CASSQGRNSYEQYF.

This clonotype has only a few counts. V usage is TRBV12-3 or TRBV12-4 and J usage is TRBJ2-1; D might be TRBD2 (6 bases). The CDR3 consists of 15 residues. V lost 6 bases to trimming and J lost 9 bases, with 21 bases between them. CDR3 sequence reads: CASSPQEGSLAEQFF. The DNA of the CDR3 is TGTGCCAGCAGCCCCCAGGAGGGATCCCTGGCTGAGCAGTTCTTC.

This clonotype occurred many times. The CDR3 loop reads CSAFPRSYNEQFF. As DNA, the CDR3 is TGCAGTGCTTTCCCACGCTCCTACAATGAGCAGTTCTTC. The genes are TRBV20-1 and TRBJ2-1; the D is unclear. V was pared by 5 bases and J by 0 bases, with 8 bases between. There are 13 residues in the CDR3. Germline loops: CDR1 DFQATT, CDR2 SNEGSKA (reference sequence).

The chain links TRBV5-1 to TRBJ1-2, with D maybe TRBD1 (6 bases). Looked up from germline, CDR1 is SGHRS and CDR2 is YFSETQ. V lost 0 bases and J lost 4, with 13 bases in between. The CDR3 has 15 residues. As DNA, the CDR3 is TGCGCCAGCAGCTTGGAGGGGGGGAGCGGCTATGGCTACACCTTC. This encodes CASSLEGGSGYGYTF.